The rows below give T cell receptor beta chains drawn from one sample of a study of PD-1 blockade in classical Hodgkin lymphoma. Assay used: immunoSEQ multiplex PCR; TCRdb lists only in-frame clones, some missing. The data contain 100,000 or so clones, around 89% of them singletons. The starting material was peripheral blood mononuclear cells (PBMCs), obtained before the second cycle of nivolumab. The receptors here all came from a human donor with classical Hodgkin lymphoma. The CDR3 runs from the conserved cysteine through the conserved F or W. The order of the fields is CDR3 DNA, CDR3 protein, D gene, clone size, J gene, V gene. The D gene is left open where the match is weak. Clone size is not always given. Where it is, it says once, few, many or a class for expanded clones.

DNA: TGTGCCAGCAGGGTGGCGTGGCCTAACACCGGGGAGCTGTTTTTT; CDR3: CASRVAWPNTGELFF; D: NA; size: NA; J: TRBJ2-2; V: TRBV2
DNA: TGCAGCGTTTGTAGGGCCTCTAGCACAGATACGCAGTATTTT; CDR3: CSVCRASSTDTQYF; D: NA; size: NA; J: TRBJ2-3; V: TRBV29-1
DNA: TGTGCCAGCGCCGGAACACAGGGGGAAGCTTTCTTT; CDR3: CASAGTQGEAFF; D: TRBD1; size: NA; J: TRBJ1-1; V: TRBV6-4
DNA: TGTGCCTGGAGGGTCGGGGTCGGCTACACCTTC; CDR3: CAWRVGVGYTF; D: NA; size: once; J: TRBJ1-2; V: TRBV30
DNA: TGTGCCAGCAGCCAGGAGGGAACCAACACTGAAGCTTTCTTT; CDR3: CASSQEGTNTEAFF; D: NA; size: NA; J: TRBJ1-1; V: TRBV6-6
DNA: TGTGCCTGGGTACGAAGGGGGGGTGGCACTGAAGCTTTCTTT; CDR3: CAWVRRGGGTEAFF; D: NA; size: NA; J: TRBJ1-1; V: TRBV30
DNA: TGCGCCAGCAGCTTGAAGCTAGGGGAAGGCTTTGGCTACACCTTC; CDR3: CASSLKLGEGFGYTF; D: NA; size: NA; J: TRBJ1-2; V: TRBV5-1
DNA: TGTGCCAGTAGTATTGAACAGGGGAGGGTATACTATGGCTACACCTTC; CDR3: CASSIEQGRVYYGYTF; D: TRBD1; size: NA; J: TRBJ1-2; V: TRBV19
DNA: TGTGCCAGTAGTACCACAGGGTCCCAAACTAACTATGGCTACACCTTC; CDR3: CASSTTGSQTNYGYTF; D: NA; size: NA; J: TRBJ1-2; V: TRBV19
DNA: TGTGCCACCAGCAGAGATGGAGGACTAGGTCATGAGCAGTTCTTC; CDR3: CATSRDGGLGHEQFF; D: TRBD2; size: once; J: TRBJ2-1; V: TRBV15
DNA: TGCAGCGGGGACAGGGTGAACACTGAAGCTTTCTTT; CDR3: CSGDRVNTEAFF; D: TRBD1; size: NA; J: TRBJ1-1; V: TRBV29-1
DNA: TGTGCCAGCAGCGCAGATCCCGGGTGGACAGGGAGGGCAGATACGCAGTATTTT; CDR3: CASSADPGWTGRADTQYF; D: NA; size: NA; J: TRBJ2-3; V: TRBV11-3
DNA: TGTGCCACCAGCAGGGCTGAGGGAGTGACTGGAAACACCATATATTTT; CDR3: CATSRAEGVTGNTIYF; D: NA; size: NA; J: TRBJ1-3; V: TRBV15
DNA: TGTGCCAGCAGTTTATTCGAGGGTGCGGGTGGCTACACCTTC; CDR3: CASSLFEGAGGYTF; D: NA; size: NA; J: TRBJ1-2; V: TRBV27
DNA: TGCGCCAGCAGCATGGGAGGAACTAATGAAAAACTGTTTTTT; CDR3: CASSMGGTNEKLFF; D: NA; size: NA; J: TRBJ1-4; V: TRBV5-1
DNA: TGTGCCAGCAGTTACCACCTGGAGCTGTTTTTT; CDR3: CASSYHLELFF; D: NA; size: NA; J: TRBJ2-2; V: TRBV6-6
DNA: TGTGCCAGCAGTTCCAACCCCCCCCAAGAGACCCAGTACTTC; CDR3: CASSSNPPQETQYF; D: NA; size: NA; J: TRBJ2-5; V: TRBV6-6
DNA: TGTGCCAGCAGCTTTAACAGGGAGGGTGGCTACACCTTC; CDR3: CASSFNREGGYTF; D: NA; size: NA; J: TRBJ1-2; V: TRBV7-9
DNA: TGCGCCAGCAGCCAGGGCTACCGGGACTACCTCCAAGAGACCCAGTACTTC; CDR3: CASSQGYRDYLQETQYF; D: TRBD2; size: NA; J: TRBJ2-5; V: TRBV4-1
DNA: TGCGCCAGCAGCTCAGAGCGGGGGGGCATAGTAGATACGCAGTATTTT; CDR3: CASSSERGGIVDTQYF; D: TRBD2; size: NA; J: TRBJ2-3; V: TRBV5-1
DNA: TGTGCCAGCAGCTTAGACGGGAGCTTGGGAAACATTCAGTACTTC; CDR3: CASSLDGSLGNIQYF; D: NA; size: few; J: TRBJ2-4; V: TRBV7-8
DNA: TGTGCCAGCAGTGAATCAGGCGTGTCAAGCTACGAGCAGTACTTC; CDR3: CASSESGVSSYEQYF; D: NA; size: NA; J: TRBJ2-7; V: TRBV25-1
DNA: TGTGCCAGCAGCAAGGATCCCGGGACCGAGGGGGTGGGGGCCTACAATGAGCAGTTCTTC; CDR3: CASSKDPGTEGVGAYNEQFF; D: NA; size: NA; J: TRBJ2-1; V: TRBV21-1
DNA: TGTGCCAGCAGCTCGGACACAGGGGGCCAGAACACTGAAGCTTTCTTT; CDR3: CASSSDTGGQNTEAFF; D: TRBD1; size: once; J: TRBJ1-1; V: TRBV11-2
DNA: TGTGCCAGTAGTATTCAGGGGGTCACGAGAGAGCAGTACTTC; CDR3: CASSIQGVTREQYF; D: TRBD1; size: once; J: TRBJ2-7; V: TRBV19
DNA: TGCGCCAGCAATAATAGGCCGGGGGATGCTTTCTTT; CDR3: CASNNRPGDAFF; D: NA; size: NA; J: TRBJ1-1; V: TRBV5-1
DNA: TGTGCCAGTAGTATTGGACGTAGTAGGGATTGGACCTATGGCTACACCTTC; CDR3: CASSIGRSRDWTYGYTF; D: NA; size: NA; J: TRBJ1-2; V: TRBV19
DNA: TGCGCCAGCAGTGGGGCGGGACAGGGTGCCAATGAGCAGTTCTTC; CDR3: CASSGAGQGANEQFF; D: TRBD1; size: NA; J: TRBJ2-1; V: TRBV23-1
DNA: TGTGCCAGCAGTCCAAGGACAGGGGCAGTAGATACGCAGTATTTT; CDR3: CASSPRTGAVDTQYF; D: TRBD1; size: NA; J: TRBJ2-3; V: TRBV28
DNA: TGTGCCAGCAGCAAAGCGGTAGGGGGGATGAACACTGAAGCTTTCTTT; CDR3: CASSKAVGGMNTEAFF; D: NA; size: NA; J: TRBJ1-1; V: TRBV21-1
DNA: TGTGCCAGCAAAGGGACATACTACGAGCAGTACTTC; CDR3: CASKGTYYEQYF; D: NA; size: NA; J: TRBJ2-7; V: TRBV2
DNA: TGTGCCACCAGCAGAGATACGGAGACCCAGTACTTC; CDR3: CATSRDTETQYF; D: NA; size: NA; J: TRBJ2-5; V: TRBV15
DNA: TGTGCCAGCAGAAGTAGCGGGGGGAAAGAGACCCAGTACTTC; CDR3: CASRSSGGKETQYF; D: NA; size: NA; J: TRBJ2-5; V: TRBV21-1
DNA: TGTGCCTGGAGCATACAGGGAAACTATGGCTACACCTTC; CDR3: CAWSIQGNYGYTF; D: NA; size: NA; J: TRBJ1-2; V: TRBV30
DNA: TGTGCCAGCAGCCAAGATAGGGGACATAAGAACACTGAAGCTTTCTTT; CDR3: CASSQDRGHKNTEAFF; D: NA; size: NA; J: TRBJ1-1; V: TRBV4-2
DNA: TGTGCCAGCAGCTTAGGTTGGAGGCAGGCTCTCTCCTACGAGCAGTACTTC; CDR3: CASSLGWRQALSYEQYF; D: NA; size: NA; J: TRBJ2-7; V: TRBV11-2
DNA: TGTGCCAGCAGCATTGTAGCGGGGGGACCCACAGATACGCAGTATTTT; CDR3: CASSIVAGGPTDTQYF; D: TRBD2; size: NA; J: TRBJ2-3; V: TRBV9
DNA: TGTGCCAGCAGCGACGCACCGGGACAGGGTGCAGATACGCAGTATTTT; CDR3: CASSDAPGQGADTQYF; D: TRBD1; size: NA; J: TRBJ2-3; V: TRBV9
DNA: TGTGCCAGCAGCTTGCTCAGGGGCCCGTCAGAGACCCAGTACTTC; CDR3: CASSLLRGPSETQYF; D: NA; size: once; J: TRBJ2-5; V: TRBV5-6
DNA: TGTGCCTTCCGGCGGGCGGACACCGGGGAGCTGTTTTTT; CDR3: CAFRRADTGELFF; D: NA; size: NA; J: TRBJ2-2; V: TRBV7-8
DNA: TGTGCCAGCAGCTTTTCATCAGGGTTTTCCACTGAAGCTTTCTTT; CDR3: CASSFSSGFSTEAFF; D: NA; size: NA; J: TRBJ1-1; V: TRBV7-2
DNA: TGTGCCAGCAGCCTCACATTCACGAACACTGAAGCTTTCTTT; CDR3: CASSLTFTNTEAFF; D: NA; size: NA; J: TRBJ1-1; V: TRBV11-2
DNA: TGTGCCAGCAGCGTAGATAGTAGGCTTTCCGGGGAGCTGTTTTTT; CDR3: CASSVDSRLSGELFF; D: NA; size: NA; J: TRBJ2-2; V: TRBV9
DNA: TGTGCCAGCAGCTTGGACGGATATAATTCACCCCTCCACTTT; CDR3: CASSLDGYNSPLHF; D: NA; size: few; J: TRBJ1-6; V: TRBV7-2
DNA: TGTGCCAGCAGCGTAGATGGCGGGGGCTTCGGAGATACGCAGTATTTT; CDR3: CASSVDGGGFGDTQYF; D: NA; size: NA; J: TRBJ2-3; V: TRBV9